One and the same sample provided the 30 T cell receptor beta chains below, sequenced in a study of T cell responses to AZD1222 COVID-19 vaccine. Clones were read by immunoSEQ multiplex PCR, and TCRdb kept only the in-frame ones, dropping some. Found here are about 110,000 clones, 90% to 95% of them singletons; the top ten hold around 7.5%. The source material was peripheral blood, sampled on day 0 of AZD1222 vaccination. Receptors were obtained from an adult in good health.

V usage is TRBV2 and J usage is TRBJ1-4; D remains unclear. The V gene lost 4 bases and the J gene lost 8 bases, with 8 bases spanning the gap. The germline CDR1 and CDR2 sequences are SNHLY and FYNNEI. The CDR3 consists of 12 residues. The CDR3 spells CASSVEREKLFF. The CDR3 bases are TGTGCCAGCAGTGTGGAGAGGGAAAAACTGTTTTTT.

The V call is TRBV3-1 (or the pseudogene TRBV3-2), the J call TRBJ1-2; D is ambiguous. This CDR3 has 14 amino acids. V lost 2 bases and J 3 bases, leaving 10 bases between the germline ends. Germline-derived CDR1 and CDR2 are LGHDT and YNNKEL (reference sequence). The CDR3 DNA follows: TGTGCCAGCAGCCAATCGGACGGGGACTATGGCTACACCTTC. Encoded protein: CASSQSDGDYGYTF.

V is TRBV7-5 and J is TRBJ1-1; the table calls TRBD1, which could not be checked here. TRBV7-5 is given as a pseudogene. This CDR3 has 17 amino acids. In DNA, the CDR3 is TGTGTCAGAAGCCCTCCCACAGGGGGCGGTCGGAACACTGAAGCTTTCTTT. It is translated as CVRSPPTGGGRNTEAFF.

The chain links TRBV9 to TRBJ2-1; 8 nucleotides match TRBD2. The CDR3 contains 14 residues. Trimming cost V 2 bases and J 3 bases; bases outside gene matches: 1. CDR1 SGDLS and CDR2 YYNGEE come from the germline V gene. CDR3 protein: CASSVSGIYNEQFF. The CDR3 coding sequence is TGTGCCAGCAGCGTTAGCGGGATCTACAATGAGCAGTTCTTC.

J is TRBJ1-5 and V is TRBV19; TRBD1 matches 7 bases. The CDR3 covers 15 residues. Losses at the gene ends were 3 bases for V and 6 bases for J; bases not matched to a gene: 8. Germline CDR1 LNHDA, CDR2 SQIVND (reference sequence). The chain's CDR3 is CASSMGRGKGQPQHF. DNA for the CDR3: TGTGCCAGTAGTATGGGCAGGGGGAAGGGTCAGCCCCAGCATTTT.

This clone came up once. The rearrangement joins TRBV2 to TRBJ1-6; D gene uncertain. The ends were cut back, 2 bases at V and 7 bases at J, with 6 bases in the middle. In germline, CDR1 is SNHLY, CDR2 FYNNEI. This CDR3 contains 13 residues. The DNA for the CDR3 is TGTGCCAGCAGTGAATCAAGAAATTCACCCCTCCACTTT. Amino acid sequence: CASSESRNSPLHF.

V and J are TRBV18 and TRBJ2-7; maybe TRBD2 (6 bases). CDR3 size: 14 residues. V dropped 0 bases and J dropped 4 bases, with 10 bases sitting between them. Germline V lookup: CDR1 KGHSH, CDR2 LQKENI. CDR3 sequence reads: CASSPPGLTYEQYF. The CDR3 bases are TGTGCCAGCTCACCACCGGGACTGACTTACGAGCAGTACTTC.

The rearrangement joins TRBV18 to TRBJ1-2; 7 bases agree with TRBD1. The V segment lost 3 bases and the J segment 8 bases; nucleotides outside the gene matches: 9. The CDR3 consists of 14 residues. The V gene's germline CDR1 is KGHSH and CDR2 LQKENI. CDR3 amino acids: CASSPGQAVVGYTF. The DNA for the CDR3 is TGTGCCAGCTCACCCGGACAGGCCGTCGTCGGCTACACCTTC.

The count of this clone is one. This chain joins TRBV19 and TRBJ1-1, with a weak D call TRBD1 (5 bases). CDR3 length equals 13 residues. The germline V and J ends were trimmed by 3 bases and 9 bases, with 14 bases remaining between them. Germline lookup yields CDR1 LNHDA and CDR2 SQIVND (reference sequence). The CDR3 region is CASSINRAGKAFF. The CDR3 DNA follows: TGTGCCAGTAGTATCAATCGGGCAGGGAAAGCTTTCTTT.

V usage is TRBV29-1 and J usage is TRBJ1-2, with TRBD1 matching over 9 bases. The germline gives CDR1 SQVTM, CDR2 ANQGSEA. This CDR3 has 11 amino acids. The ends lost 6 bases at V and 6 bases at J; junction bases unmatched: 2. For the CDR3, the DNA is TGCAGCGTGGGGACAGGGAATGGCTACACCTTC. Amino acid sequence: CSVGTGNGYTF.

The chain has TRBV5-4 and TRBJ2-2; 12 bases agree with TRBD2. The J segment lost 2 bases and the V segment lost 4 bases, leaving 6 bases of the junction unmatched. Germline assignment: CDR1 SGHNT and CDR2 YYREEE (reference sequence). The CDR3 is 17 amino acids. The CDR3 is CASSMGLAGPNTGELFF. CDR3 nucleotides: TGTGCCAGCAGCATGGGACTAGCGGGCCCAAACACCGGGGAGCTGTTTTTT.

The rearrangement joins TRBV6-1 to TRBJ1-3; TRBD1 aligns across 7 bases. The germline V gene has CDR1 MNHNS and CDR2 SASEGT. V gave up 1 base and J gave up 0 bases; unmatched junction bases: 3. The CDR3 sequence is 16 residues long. CDR3 nucleotides: TGTGCCAGCAGTGAAGGACAGGGACTCTCTGGAAACACCATATATTTT. This translates into CASSEGQGLSGNTIYF.

The CDR3 reads CASSIEGGRTGNQPQHF. The CDR3 DNA follows: TGTGCCAGTAGTATAGAGGGAGGGCGAACCGGCAATCAGCCCCAGCATTTT. The chain is built from TRBV19 and TRBJ1-5; no firm D call. CDR3 length equals 17 residues. Between the trimmed V and J ends, which lost 0 bases and 2 bases, there was a span of 14 bases. From germline, CDR1 is LNHDA and CDR2 SQIVND (reference sequence).

This chain connects TRBV6-2 or TRBV6-3 to TRBJ1-5; D unclear. Germline-derived CDR1 and CDR2 are MNHEY and SVGEGT. Trimming removed 5 bases from V and 0 bases from J, with 14 bases in between. This CDR3 has 16 residues. CDR3 nucleotides: TGTGCCAGCAGTCCCCCCGGTAAATATAGCAATCAGCCCCAGCATTTT. Encoded protein: CASSPPGKYSNQPQHF.

This clone has only one observation. The chain recombines TRBV12-3 or TRBV12-4 with TRBJ1-2; D is possibly TRBD1 (6 bases). Between the trimmed V and J ends, which lost 5 bases and 3 bases, there was a span of 10 bases. CDR3 length: 13 residues. The DNA for the CDR3 is TGTGCCAGCAGTCAACAGGGCTACTATGGCTACACCTTC. Protein product: CASSQQGYYGYTF.

The chain has TRBV27 and TRBJ2-1, with a tentative D call TRBD1 (5 bases). CDR1 is MNHEY and CDR2 is SMNVEV in the germline V gene (reference sequence). The V end was cut by 8 bases, the J end by 4 bases, with 12 bases between. This CDR3 spans 13 amino acids. The CDR3 sequence: CASRPTDYNEQFF. CDR3 DNA: TGTGCCAGCCGCCCGACAGATTACAATGAGCAGTTCTTC.

The chain uses TRBV3-1 (or the pseudogene TRBV3-2) and TRBJ1-2; D is undetermined. V was trimmed by 3 bases and J by 2 bases, leaving 7 bases between them. The CDR3 runs 13 residues. CDR1 and CDR2 from the germline V gene are LGHDT and YNNKEL (reference sequence). The CDR3 loop reads CASSQGQNYGYTF. The CDR3 DNA reads TGTGCCAGCAGCCAGGGCCAAAACTATGGCTACACCTTC.

The chain uses TRBV18 and TRBJ2-1, with TRBD1 matching 11 bases. This CDR3 has 16 residues. V was pared by 1 base and J by 4 bases, with 3 bases of the junction left unmatched. Germline lookup yields CDR1 KGHSH and CDR2 LQKENI. The CDR3: CASSPRTGGEYNEQFF. In nucleotides, the CDR3 is TGTGCCAGCTCACCACGGACAGGGGGCGAATACAATGAGCAGTTCTTC.

The chain has TRBV30 and TRBJ1-2, with a tentative D call TRBD1 (6 bases). The germline CDR1 and CDR2 sequences are GTSNPN and SVGIG (reference sequence). V lost 7 bases and J 0 bases, leaving 15 bases between the germline ends. The CDR3 spans 14 residues. The CDR3 bases are TGTGCCTCCGCATCCCAGGGGACTAACTATGGCTACACCTTC. Translation gives CASASQGTNYGYTF.

V usage is TRBV3-1 (or the pseudogene TRBV3-2) and J usage is TRBJ2-7; D uncertain. There are 12 residues in the CDR3. Germline V CDR1 and CDR2: LGHDT, YNNKEL (reference sequence). V lost 1 base and J lost 1, with 2 bases in between. The CDR3 DNA follows: TGTGCCAGCAGCCAAGGATCCTACGAGCAGTACTTC. Translating it yields CASSQGSYEQYF.

V and J are TRBV19 and TRBJ1-2; D gene ambiguous. V was shortened by 5 bases and J by 8 bases, with 12 bases between the two germline ends. The CDR3 runs to 12 residues. CDR1 is LNHDA and CDR2 is SQIVND in the germline V gene (reference sequence). Here the CDR3 reads CASSLEFGGYTF. The DNA for the CDR3 is TGTGCCAGTAGTCTCGAGTTCGGGGGCTACACCTTC.

The chain joins TRBV23-1 to TRBJ2-2, with D unresolved. TRBV23-1 is identified as an open reading frame with a role that is uncertain. The CDR3 runs to 17 residues. V was cut by 0 bases and J by 4 bases, with 15 bases left in between. The CDR3 spells CASSQSNLGIGTGELFF. CDR3 coding DNA: TGCGCCAGCAGTCAATCGAATCTAGGTATTGGCACCGGGGAGCTGTTTTTT.

The V and J genes are TRBV5-8 and TRBJ2-1, with 11 bases identical to TRBD2. Germline CDR1 SGHTS, CDR2 YDEGEE. The V gene end was trimmed by 2 bases and the J gene end by 7 bases; junction bases not matched to a gene: 8. This CDR3 is built from 16 residues. CDR3 sequence reads: CASSFPLAGGRNEQFF. CDR3 DNA: TGTGCCAGCAGCTTCCCGCTAGCGGGAGGACGGAATGAGCAGTTCTTC.

The rearrangement uses TRBV7-2 and TRBJ1-4, with TRBD1 matching over 8 bases. CDR1 is SGHTA and CDR2 is FQGNSA in the germline V gene. The CDR3 length is 14 residues. V lost 5 bases, J lost 7 bases, and 6 bases stayed unmatched. CDR3: CASSPGQGSEKLFF. The CDR3 DNA is TGTGCCAGCAGCCCAGGACAGGGAAGTGAAAAACTGTTTTTT.

Of note for this clone: The same CDR3 arises from other DNA sequences in this sample as well. This chain uses TRBV6-2 or TRBV6-3 with TRBJ1-2; unclear D gene. The CDR3 is 12 residues long. The V gene lost 2 bases and the J gene lost 8 bases, with 9 bases spanning the gap. In germline, CDR1 is MNHEY, CDR2 SVGEGT. CDR3 amino acids: CASSYRVYGYTF. The CDR3 DNA reads as TGTGCCAGCAGTTACAGGGTTTACGGCTACACCTTC.

The V call is TRBV11-2, the J call TRBJ1-2; D uncertain. Germline CDR1 is SGHAT and CDR2 is FQNNGV. The CDR3 sequence is 13 residues long. Trimming pared 3 bases from V and 4 bases from J, leaving 9 bases between. This CDR3 is CASSFEVSYGYTF. The CDR3 DNA reads as TGTGCCAGCAGCTTTGAGGTCAGCTATGGCTACACCTTC.

V usage is TRBV3-1 (or the pseudogene TRBV3-2) and J usage is TRBJ2-7; 7 nucleotides agree with TRBD2. V was clipped by 5 bases and J by 1 base; unmatched bases: 5. CDR3 length equals 14 residues. The V gene's germline CDR1 is LGHDT and CDR2 YNNKEL (reference sequence). This chain's CDR3 is CASSLTSPSYEQYF. Written as DNA, the CDR3 is TGTGCCAGCAGCTTGACTAGCCCATCCTACGAGCAGTACTTC.

The chain combines TRBV5-1 with TRBJ1-2; D not resolved. Trimming took off 6 bases at V and 6 bases at J, with 15 bases between the two ends. The CDR3 is 13 residues long. Germline V gene data show CDR1 as SGHRS and CDR2 as YFSETQ. The CDR3 DNA reads as TGCGCCAGCACTGAAGTTCTGGGCGATGGCTACACCTTC. This sequence encodes CASTEVLGDGYTF.

This clone was counted once. The rearrangement uses TRBV11-2 and TRBJ1-1; D is unclear. The CDR3 extends over 12 amino acids. From germline, CDR1 is SGHAT and CDR2 FQNNGV. The ends were cut back, 5 bases at V and 10 bases at J, with 14 bases in the middle. The CDR3 protein is CASSHARARAFF. CDR3 DNA: TGTGCCAGCAGCCACGCCCGGGCGAGAGCTTTCTTT.

CDR3 nucleotide sequence: TGCAGCGTTGGTTGGGGACAGGCCTCCCAAGAGACCCAGTACTTC. It codes for CSVGWGQASQETQYF. V gene TRBV29-1 combines with J gene TRBJ2-5, with 8 positions matching TRBD1. V trimming: 4 bases; J trimming: 1 base; junction bases outside the gene matches: 8. CDR3 length: 15 amino acids. Germline lookup yields CDR1 SQVTM and CDR2 ANQGSEA.